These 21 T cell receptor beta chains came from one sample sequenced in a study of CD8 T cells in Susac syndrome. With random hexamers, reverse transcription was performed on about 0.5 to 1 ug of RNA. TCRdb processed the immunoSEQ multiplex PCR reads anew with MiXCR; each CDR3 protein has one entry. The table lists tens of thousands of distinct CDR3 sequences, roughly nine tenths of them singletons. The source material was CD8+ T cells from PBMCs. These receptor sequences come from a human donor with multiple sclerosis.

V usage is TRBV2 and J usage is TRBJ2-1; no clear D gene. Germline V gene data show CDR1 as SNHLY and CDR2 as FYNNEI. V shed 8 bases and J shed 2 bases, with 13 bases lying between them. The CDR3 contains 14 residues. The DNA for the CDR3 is TGTGCCAGCTCGAAGTCGGTAGCCTACAATGAGCAGTTCTTC. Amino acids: CASSKSVAYNEQFF.

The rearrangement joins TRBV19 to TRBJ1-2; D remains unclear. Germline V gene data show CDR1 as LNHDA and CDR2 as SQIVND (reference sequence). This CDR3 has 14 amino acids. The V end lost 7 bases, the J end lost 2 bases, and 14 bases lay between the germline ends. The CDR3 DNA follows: TGTGCCAGTAATACCATAGGAGGGAACTATGGCTACACCTTC. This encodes CASNTIGGNYGYTF.

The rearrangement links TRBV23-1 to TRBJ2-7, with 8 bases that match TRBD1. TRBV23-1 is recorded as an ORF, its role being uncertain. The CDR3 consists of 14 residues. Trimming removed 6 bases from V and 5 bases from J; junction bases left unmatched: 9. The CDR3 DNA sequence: TGCGCCAGCAGCGCCGCGGACAGGGACCACGAGCAGTACTTC. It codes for CASSAADRDHEQYF.

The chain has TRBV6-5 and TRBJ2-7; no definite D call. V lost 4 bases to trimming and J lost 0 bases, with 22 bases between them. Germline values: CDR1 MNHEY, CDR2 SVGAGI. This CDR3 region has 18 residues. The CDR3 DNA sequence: TGTGCCAGCAGTTCCGGGTCCGCACCTCGCTCTAGCTCCTACGAGCAGTACTTC. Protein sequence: CASSSGSAPRSSSYEQYF.

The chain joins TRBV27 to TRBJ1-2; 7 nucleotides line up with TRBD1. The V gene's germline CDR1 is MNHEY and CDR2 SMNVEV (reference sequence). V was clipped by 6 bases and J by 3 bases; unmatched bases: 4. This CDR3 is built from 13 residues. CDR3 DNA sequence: TGTGCCAGCAGCAATCAGGGGGACTATGGCTACACCTTC. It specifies CASSNQGDYGYTF.

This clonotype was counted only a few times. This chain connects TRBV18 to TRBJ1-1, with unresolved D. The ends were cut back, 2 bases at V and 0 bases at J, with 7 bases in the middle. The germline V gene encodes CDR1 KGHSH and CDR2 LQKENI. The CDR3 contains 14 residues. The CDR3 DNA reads TGTGCCAGCTCACCAGGGCCGATGAACACTGAAGCTTTCTTT. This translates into CASSPGPMNTEAFF.

Here the CDR3 reads CASSPGGTNEKLFF. The CDR3 nucleotides read TGTGCCAGCAGCCCCGGGGGGACTAATGAAAAACTGTTTTTT. This chain links TRBV25-1 with TRBJ1-4; D perhaps matches TRBD1 (5 bases). V shed 6 bases and J shed 2 bases, with 10 bases lying between them. There are 14 residues in the CDR3. Germline loops: CDR1 MGHDK, CDR2 SYGVNS.

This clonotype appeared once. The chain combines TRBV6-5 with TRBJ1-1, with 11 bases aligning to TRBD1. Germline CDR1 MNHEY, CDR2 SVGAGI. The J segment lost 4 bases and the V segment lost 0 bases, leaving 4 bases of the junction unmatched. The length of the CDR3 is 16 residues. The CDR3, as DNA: TGTGCCAGCAGTTACTCCCGGACAGGGGGCTTCACTGAAGCTTTCTTT. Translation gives CASSYSRTGGFTEAFF.

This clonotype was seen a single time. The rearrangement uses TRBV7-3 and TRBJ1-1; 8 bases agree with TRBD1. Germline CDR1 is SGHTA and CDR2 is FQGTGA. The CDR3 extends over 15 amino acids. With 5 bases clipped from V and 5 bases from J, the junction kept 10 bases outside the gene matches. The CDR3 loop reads CASSLSGGAFTEAFF. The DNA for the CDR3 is TGTGCCAGCAGCCTCTCAGGGGGCGCGTTTACTGAAGCTTTCTTT. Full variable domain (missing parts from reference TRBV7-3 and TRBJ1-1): GAGVSQTPSNKVTEKGKYVELRCDPISGHTALYWYRQSLGQGPEFLIYFQGTGAADDSGLPNDRFFAVRPEGSVSTLKIQRTERGDSAVYLCASSLSGGAFTEAFFGQGTRLTVV.

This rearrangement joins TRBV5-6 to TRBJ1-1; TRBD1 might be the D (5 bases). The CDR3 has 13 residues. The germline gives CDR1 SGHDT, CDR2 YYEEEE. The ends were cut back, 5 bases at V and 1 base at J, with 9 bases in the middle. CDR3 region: CASSDQGNTEAFF. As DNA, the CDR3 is TGTGCCAGCAGTGACCAGGGGAACACTGAAGCTTTCTTT.

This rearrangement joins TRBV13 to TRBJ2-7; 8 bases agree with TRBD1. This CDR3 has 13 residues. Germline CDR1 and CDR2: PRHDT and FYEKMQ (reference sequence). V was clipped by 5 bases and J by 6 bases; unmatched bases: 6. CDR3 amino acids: CASSLGQDGEQYF. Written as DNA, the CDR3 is TGTGCCAGCAGCCTGGGACAGGACGGCGAGCAGTACTTC.

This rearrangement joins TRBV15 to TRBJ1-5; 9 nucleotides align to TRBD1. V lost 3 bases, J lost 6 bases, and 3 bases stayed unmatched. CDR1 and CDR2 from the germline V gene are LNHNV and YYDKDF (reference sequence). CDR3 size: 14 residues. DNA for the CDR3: TGTGCCACCAGCAGGGACAGGGGAACTCAGCCCCAGCATTTT. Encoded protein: CATSRDRGTQPQHF. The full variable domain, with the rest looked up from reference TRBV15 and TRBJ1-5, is DAMVIQNPRYQVTQFGKPVTLSCSQTLNHNVMYWYQQKSSQAPKLLFHYYDKDFNNEADTPDNFQSRRPNTSFCFLDIRSPGLGDTAMYLCATSRDRGTQPQHFGDGTRLSIL.

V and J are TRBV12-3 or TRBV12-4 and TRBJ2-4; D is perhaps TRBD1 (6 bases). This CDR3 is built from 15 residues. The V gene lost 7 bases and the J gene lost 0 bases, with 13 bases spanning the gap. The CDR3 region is CASTTGSEAKNIQYF. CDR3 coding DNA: TGTGCCAGCACCACAGGGAGTGAAGCCAAAAACATTCAGTACTTC.

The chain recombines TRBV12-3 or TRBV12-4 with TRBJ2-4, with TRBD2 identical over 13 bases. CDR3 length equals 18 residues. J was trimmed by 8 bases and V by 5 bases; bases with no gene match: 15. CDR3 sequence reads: CASSPFPPGLAGTDIQYF. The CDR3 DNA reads TGTGCCAGCAGTCCCTTCCCTCCGGGACTAGCGGGAACTGACATTCAGTACTTC.

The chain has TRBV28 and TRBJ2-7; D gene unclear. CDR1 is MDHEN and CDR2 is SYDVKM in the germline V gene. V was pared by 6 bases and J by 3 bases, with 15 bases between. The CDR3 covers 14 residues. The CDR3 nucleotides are TGTGCCAGCAGGGGCCTCGGTCAGCTCTACGAGCAGTACTTC. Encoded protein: CASRGLGQLYEQYF.

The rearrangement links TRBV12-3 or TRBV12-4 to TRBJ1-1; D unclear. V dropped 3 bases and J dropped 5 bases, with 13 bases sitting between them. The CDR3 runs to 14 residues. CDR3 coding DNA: TGTGCCAGCAGTTTCACAATACGGGGTACTGAAGCTTTCTTT. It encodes CASSFTIRGTEAFF.

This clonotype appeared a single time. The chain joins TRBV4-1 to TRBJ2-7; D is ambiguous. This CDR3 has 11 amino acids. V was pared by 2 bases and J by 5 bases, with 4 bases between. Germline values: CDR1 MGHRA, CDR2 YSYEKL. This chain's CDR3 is CASSQYNEQYF. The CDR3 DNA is TGCGCCAGCAGCCAATACAACGAGCAGTACTTC.

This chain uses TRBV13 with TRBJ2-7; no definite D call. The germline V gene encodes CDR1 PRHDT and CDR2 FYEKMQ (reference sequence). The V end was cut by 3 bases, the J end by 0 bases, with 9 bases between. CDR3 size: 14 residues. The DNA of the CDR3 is TGTGCCAGCAGCTTTGGAACGGACTCCTACGAGCAGTACTTC. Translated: CASSFGTDSYEQYF.

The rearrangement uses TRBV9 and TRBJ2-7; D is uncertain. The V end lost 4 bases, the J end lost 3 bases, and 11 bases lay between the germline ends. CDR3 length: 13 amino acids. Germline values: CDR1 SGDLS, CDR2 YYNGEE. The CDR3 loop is CASSPPNSYEQYF. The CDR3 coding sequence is TGTGCCAGCAGCCCCCCCAATAGCTACGAGCAGTACTTC.

CDR3 bases: TGTGCCACCAGCAGCGACCCTTACACCGGGGGTGAAGCTTTCTTT. Residues: CATSSDPYTGGEAFF. This rearrangement joins TRBV15 to TRBJ1-1; D is perhaps TRBD1 (5 bases). This CDR3 spans 15 amino acids. Trimming stripped 3 bases from V and 7 bases from J, with 18 bases between. CDR1 and CDR2 from the germline V gene are LNHNV and YYDKDF (reference sequence).

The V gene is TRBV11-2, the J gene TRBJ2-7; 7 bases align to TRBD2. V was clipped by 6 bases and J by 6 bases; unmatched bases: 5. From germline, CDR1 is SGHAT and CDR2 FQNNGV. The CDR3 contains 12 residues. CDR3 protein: CASSLGGREQYF. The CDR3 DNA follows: TGTGCCAGCAGTTTGGGAGGGCGCGAGCAGTACTTC.